This TCR beta chain emerged from a study of CD8+CD57+ T cells in acquired aplastic anemia. Study context: DNA from sorted CD4+ and CD8+ cells averaged roughly 3.2 ug.

A few counts support this clonotype. The antigen remains unidentified. The sequenced patients had an expansion of CD8+CD57+ cells seen by flow cytometry. The blood sampling took place in patients who had so far received no therapy. Findings and caveats of the study: In CD8+ cells, Simpson's diversity showed no significant difference between patients and controls.

The template for TCR beta VDJ and CDR3 sequence profiling was genomic DNA. MiXCR, applied by TCRdb to the reads, yields one record per CDR3 protein. The sample shows over 250,000 distinct CDR3 sequences, 50% to 65% of them seen only once. V lost 4 bases and J lost 4; bases outside the gene matches: 7. This CDR3 comprises 15 residues. The germline gives CDR1 SGHTA, CDR2 FQGTGA. V is TRBV7-3 and J is TRBJ2-5; 9 bases are a match to TRBD2. Sequenced sample: sorted CD4+, CD8+, or CD8+CD57+ T cells (not recorded which) from PBMCs. This sequence originates from a human donor with aplastic anemia. CDR3 loop: CASSSYSSGVETQYF. Written as DNA, the CDR3 is TGTGCCAGCAGCTCCTATTCTAGCGGGGTAGAGACCCAGTACTTC.